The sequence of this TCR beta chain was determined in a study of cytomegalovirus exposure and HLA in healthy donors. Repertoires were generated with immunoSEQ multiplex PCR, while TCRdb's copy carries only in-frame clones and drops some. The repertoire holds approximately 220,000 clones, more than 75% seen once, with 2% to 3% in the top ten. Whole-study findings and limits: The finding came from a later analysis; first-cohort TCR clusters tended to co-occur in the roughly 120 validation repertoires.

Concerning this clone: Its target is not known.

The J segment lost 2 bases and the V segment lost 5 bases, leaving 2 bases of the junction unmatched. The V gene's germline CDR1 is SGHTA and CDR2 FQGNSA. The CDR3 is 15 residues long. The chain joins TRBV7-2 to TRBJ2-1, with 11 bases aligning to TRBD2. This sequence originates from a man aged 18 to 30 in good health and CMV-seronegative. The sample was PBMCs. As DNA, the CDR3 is TGTGCCAGCAGCCTACTAGCGGGGGCCTACAATGAGCAGTTCTTC. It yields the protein CASSLLAGAYNEQFF.